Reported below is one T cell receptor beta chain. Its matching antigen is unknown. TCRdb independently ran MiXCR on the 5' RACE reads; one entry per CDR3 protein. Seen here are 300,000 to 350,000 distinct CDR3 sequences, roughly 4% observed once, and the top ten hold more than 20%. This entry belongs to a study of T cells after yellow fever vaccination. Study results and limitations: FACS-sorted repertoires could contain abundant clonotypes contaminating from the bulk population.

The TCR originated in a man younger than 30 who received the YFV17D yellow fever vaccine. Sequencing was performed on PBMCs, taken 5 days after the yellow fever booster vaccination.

The CDR3 sequence is CSAVRGPSTDTQYF. CDR3 DNA sequence: TGCAGTGCAGTCCGGGGCCCAAGCACAGATACGCAGTATTTT. The V and J genes are TRBV20-1 and TRBJ2-3, with D perhaps TRBD1 or TRBD2 (5 bases each). Germline V gene lookup returns CDR1 DFQATT and CDR2 SNEGSKA (reference sequence). The V and J ends lost 6 bases and 0 bases respectively, with 13 bases between them. The CDR3 length is 14 residues.